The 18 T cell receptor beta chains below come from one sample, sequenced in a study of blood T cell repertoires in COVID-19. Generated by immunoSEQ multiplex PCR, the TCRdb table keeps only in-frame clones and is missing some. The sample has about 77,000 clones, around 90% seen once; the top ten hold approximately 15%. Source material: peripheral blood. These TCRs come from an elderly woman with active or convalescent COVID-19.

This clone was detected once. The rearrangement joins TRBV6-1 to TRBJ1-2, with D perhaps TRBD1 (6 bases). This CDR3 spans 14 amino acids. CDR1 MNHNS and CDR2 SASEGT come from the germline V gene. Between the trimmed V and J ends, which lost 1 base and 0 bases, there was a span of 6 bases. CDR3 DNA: TGTGCCAGCAGTGAAGGGACAGCTAACTATGGCTACACCTTC. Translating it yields CASSEGTANYGYTF.

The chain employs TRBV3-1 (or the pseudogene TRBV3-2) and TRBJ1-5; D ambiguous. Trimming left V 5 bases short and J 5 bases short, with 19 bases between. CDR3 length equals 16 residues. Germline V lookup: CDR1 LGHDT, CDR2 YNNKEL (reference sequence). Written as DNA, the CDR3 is TGTGCCAGCAGCTTGTGTGGTCTTTGGCATCATCAGCCCCAGCATTTT. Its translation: CASSLCGLWHHQPQHF.

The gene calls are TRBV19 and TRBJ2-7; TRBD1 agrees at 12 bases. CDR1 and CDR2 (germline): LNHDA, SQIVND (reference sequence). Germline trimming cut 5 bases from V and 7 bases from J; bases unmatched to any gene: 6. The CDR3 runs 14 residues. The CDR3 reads CASSPGDRGREQYF. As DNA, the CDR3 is TGTGCCAGTAGTCCAGGGGACAGGGGGCGGGAGCAGTACTTC.

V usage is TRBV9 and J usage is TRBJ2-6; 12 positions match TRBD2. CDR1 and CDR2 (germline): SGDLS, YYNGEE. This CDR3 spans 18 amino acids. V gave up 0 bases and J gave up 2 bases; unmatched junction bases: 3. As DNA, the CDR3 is TGTGCCAGCAGCGTAGGGCTAGCGGGGGGGCCTGGGGCCAACGTCCTGACTTTC. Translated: CASSVGLAGGPGANVLTF.

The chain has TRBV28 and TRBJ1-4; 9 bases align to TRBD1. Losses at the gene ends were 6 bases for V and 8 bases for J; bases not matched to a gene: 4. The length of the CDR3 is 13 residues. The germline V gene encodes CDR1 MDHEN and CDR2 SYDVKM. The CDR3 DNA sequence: TGTGCCAGCAGGGGACAGGGTCGAGAAAAACTGTTTTTT. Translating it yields CASRGQGREKLFF.

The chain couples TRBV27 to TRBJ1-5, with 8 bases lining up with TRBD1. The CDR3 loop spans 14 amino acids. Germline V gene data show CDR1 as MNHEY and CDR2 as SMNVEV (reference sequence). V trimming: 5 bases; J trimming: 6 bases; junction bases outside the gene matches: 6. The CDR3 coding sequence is TGTGCCAGCAGTGGACACAGGGGGATTCAGCCCCAGCATTTT. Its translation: CASSGHRGIQPQHF.

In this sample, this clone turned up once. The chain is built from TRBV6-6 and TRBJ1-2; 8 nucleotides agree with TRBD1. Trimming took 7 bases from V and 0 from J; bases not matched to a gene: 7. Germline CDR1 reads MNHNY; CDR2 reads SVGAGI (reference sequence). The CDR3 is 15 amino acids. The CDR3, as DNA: TGTGCCAGCAAAGGACAGGGAGGAACTAACTATGGCTACACCTTC. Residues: CASKGQGGTNYGYTF.

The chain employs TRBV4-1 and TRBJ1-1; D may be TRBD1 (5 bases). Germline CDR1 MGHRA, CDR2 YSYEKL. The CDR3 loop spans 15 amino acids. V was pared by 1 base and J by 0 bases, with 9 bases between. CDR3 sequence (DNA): TGCGCCAGCAGCCAAGTCGGGGGAATGAACACTGAAGCTTTCTTT. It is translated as CASSQVGGMNTEAFF.

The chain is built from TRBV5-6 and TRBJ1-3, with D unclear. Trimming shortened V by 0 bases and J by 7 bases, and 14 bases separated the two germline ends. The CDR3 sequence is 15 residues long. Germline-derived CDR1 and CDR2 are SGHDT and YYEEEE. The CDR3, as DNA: TGTGCCAGCAGCTTGGAACGTCGTGGCTGGAACACCATATATTTT. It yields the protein CASSLERRGWNTIYF.

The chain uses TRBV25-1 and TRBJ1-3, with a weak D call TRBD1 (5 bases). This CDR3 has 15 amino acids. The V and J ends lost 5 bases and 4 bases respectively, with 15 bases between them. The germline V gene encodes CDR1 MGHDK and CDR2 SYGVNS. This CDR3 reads CASSLSRGQGNTIYF. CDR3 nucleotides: TGTGCCAGCAGTCTAAGTAGGGGTCAGGGAAACACCATATATTTT.

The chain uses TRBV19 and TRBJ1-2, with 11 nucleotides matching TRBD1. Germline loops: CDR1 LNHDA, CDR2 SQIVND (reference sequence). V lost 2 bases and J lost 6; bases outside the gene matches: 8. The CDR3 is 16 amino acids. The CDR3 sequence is CASSINPWDRGDGYTF. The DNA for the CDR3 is TGTGCCAGTAGTATAAACCCCTGGGACAGGGGGGATGGCTACACCTTC.

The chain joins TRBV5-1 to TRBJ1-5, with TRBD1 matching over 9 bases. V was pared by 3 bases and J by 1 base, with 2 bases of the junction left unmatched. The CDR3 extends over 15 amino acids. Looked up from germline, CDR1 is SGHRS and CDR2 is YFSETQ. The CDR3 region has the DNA TGCGCCAGCAGCTGGACAGGGGAGAGCAATCAGCCCCAGCATTTT. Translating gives CASSWTGESNQPQHF.

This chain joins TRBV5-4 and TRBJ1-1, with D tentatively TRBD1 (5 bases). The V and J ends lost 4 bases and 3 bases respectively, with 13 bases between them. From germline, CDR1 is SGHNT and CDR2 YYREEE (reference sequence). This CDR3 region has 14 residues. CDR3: CASSTQGGYTEAFF. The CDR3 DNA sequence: TGTGCCAGCAGCACTCAGGGAGGCTACACTGAAGCTTTCTTT.

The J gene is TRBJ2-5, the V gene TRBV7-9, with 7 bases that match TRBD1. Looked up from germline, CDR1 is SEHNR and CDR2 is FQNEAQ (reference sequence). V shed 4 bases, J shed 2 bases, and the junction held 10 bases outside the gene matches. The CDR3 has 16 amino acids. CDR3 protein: CASSSLGTVGQETQYF. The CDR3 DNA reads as TGTGCCAGCAGCTCGCTTGGGACAGTAGGACAAGAGACCCAGTACTTC.

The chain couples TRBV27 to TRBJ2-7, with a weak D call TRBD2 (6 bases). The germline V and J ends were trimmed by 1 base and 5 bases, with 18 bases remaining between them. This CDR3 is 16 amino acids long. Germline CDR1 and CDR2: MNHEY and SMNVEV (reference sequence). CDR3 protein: CASSLYKLAGIHEQYF. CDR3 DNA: TGTGCCAGCAGTTTATATAAACTAGCCGGGATCCACGAGCAGTACTTC.

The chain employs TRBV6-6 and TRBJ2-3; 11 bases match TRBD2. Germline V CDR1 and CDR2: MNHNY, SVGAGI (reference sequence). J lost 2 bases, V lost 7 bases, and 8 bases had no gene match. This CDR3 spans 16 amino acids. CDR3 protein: CASTVLAGAPTDTQYF. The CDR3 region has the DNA TGTGCCAGCACCGTACTAGCGGGGGCCCCCACAGATACGCAGTATTTT.

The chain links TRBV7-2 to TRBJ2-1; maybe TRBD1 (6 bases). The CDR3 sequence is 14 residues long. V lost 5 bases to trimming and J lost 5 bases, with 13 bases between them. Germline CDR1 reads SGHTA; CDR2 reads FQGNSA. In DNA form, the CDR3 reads TGTGCCAGCAGCCCGGACAGAACCAACAATGAGCAGTTCTTC. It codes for CASSPDRTNNEQFF.

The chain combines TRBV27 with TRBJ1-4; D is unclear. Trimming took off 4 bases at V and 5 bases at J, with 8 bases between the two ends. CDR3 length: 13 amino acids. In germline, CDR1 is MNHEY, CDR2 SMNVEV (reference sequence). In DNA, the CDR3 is TGTGCCAGCAGTTACCTCGCGAATGAAAAACTGTTTTTT. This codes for CASSYLANEKLFF. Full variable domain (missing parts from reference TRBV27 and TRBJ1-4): EAQVTQNPRYLITVTGKKLTVTCSQNMNHEYMSWYRQDPGLGLRQIYYSMNVEVTDKGDVPEGYKVSRKEKRNFPLILESPSPNQTSLYFCASSYLANEKLFFGSGTQLSVL.